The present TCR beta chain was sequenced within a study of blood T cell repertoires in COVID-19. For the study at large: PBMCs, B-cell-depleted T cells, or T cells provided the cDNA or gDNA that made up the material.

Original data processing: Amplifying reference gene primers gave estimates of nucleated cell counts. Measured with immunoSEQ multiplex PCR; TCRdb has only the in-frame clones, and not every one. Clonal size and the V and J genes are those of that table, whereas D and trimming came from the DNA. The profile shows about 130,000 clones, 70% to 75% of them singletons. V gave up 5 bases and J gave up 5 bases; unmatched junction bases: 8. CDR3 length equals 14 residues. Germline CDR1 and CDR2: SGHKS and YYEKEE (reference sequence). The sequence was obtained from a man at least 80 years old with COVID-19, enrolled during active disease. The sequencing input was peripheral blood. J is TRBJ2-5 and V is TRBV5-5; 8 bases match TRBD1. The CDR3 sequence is CASRPTGDHETQYF. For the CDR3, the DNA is TGTGCCAGCAGACCGACAGGGGATCATGAGACCCAGTACTTC.